Sequencing of this T cell receptor (beta chain) was carried out in a study of blood T cell repertoires in COVID-19. Overall study: There were acute and convalescent COVID-19 samples, and they came from the United States, Italy and Spain. Sample material is recorded as cDNA or gDNA derived from T cells, B-cell-depleted T cells, or PBMCs.

It was during active infection that Seattle patients were enrolled and then longitudinally followed. In the original processing: Reference gene primer amplification yielded estimated nucleated cell counts. Profiling relied on immunoSEQ multiplex PCR, and the TCRdb table lists in-frame clones only, not all of them. The D gene and trimming were derived from the DNA, and the V and J assignments and clone size from that table. Of some 290,000 clones listed, roughly 90% are singletons. This CDR3 contains 14 residues. Germline V gene data show CDR1 as SGHTA and CDR2 as FQGTGA. Unmatched junction bases numbered 5, after V lost 6 bases and J lost 4 bases.

The TCR originated in a woman in her 30s with COVID-19, enrolled during active disease. This chain joins TRBV7-3 and TRBJ1-2; 10 nucleotides line up with TRBD1. The sample taken for sequencing was peripheral blood. CDR3 coding DNA: TGTGCCAGCAGTTCCGGGACAGGGGTCTATGGCTACACCTTC. This translates into CASSSGTGVYGYTF. The full variable domain, with the rest looked up from reference TRBV7-3 and TRBJ1-2, is GAGVSQTPSNKVTEKGKYVELRCDPISGHTALYWYRQSLGQGPEFLIYFQGTGAADDSGLPNDRFFAVRPEGSVSTLKIQRTERGDSAVYLCASSSGTGVYGYTFGSGTRLTVV.